This is a list of T cell receptor beta chains from one sample in a study of blood T cell repertoires in COVID-19. The protocol was immunoSEQ multiplex PCR, while the TCRdb copy is restricted to in-frame clones and leaves out a portion. Seen here are more than 150,000 clones, around 80% observed once, and the top ten hold 13% to 15%. Sequenced sample: PBMCs or T cells enriched from blood (not recorded which). The receptors originated from a man between 60 and 75 years old who had been exposed to COVID-19. Each CDR3 is given with its conserved first and last residue. Fields, in order: clone size, V gene, D gene, J gene, CDR3 DNA, CDR3 protein. D genes are given only for firm matches. Clone size is stated in some rows and not others, as once, few, many or a class when expanded.

NA	TRBV7-2	TRBD2	TRBJ2-1	TGTGCCAGCAGCTTAGATCCGGGAGGGTACTACAATGAGCAGTTCTTC	CASSLDPGGYYNEQFF
few	TRBV5-1	TRBD2	TRBJ2-1	TGCGCCAGCAGCCCTGGGACTAGCGGGAACAATGAGCAGTTCTTC	CASSPGTSGNNEQFF
NA	TRBV6-4	NA	TRBJ1-6	TGTGCCAGCAGTGACTCTGCAGGGTACCCGCTCCACTTT	CASSDSAGYPLHF
NA	TRBV5-4	TRBD2	TRBJ2-5	TGTGCCAGCAGACCGGGACTAGCGGCTGGGGAGACCCAGTACTTC	CASRPGLAAGETQYF
NA	TRBV6-6	TRBD1	TRBJ2-1	TGTGCCAGCAGTCCGGACAGGGTAAATGAGCAGTTCTTC	CASSPDRVNEQFF
NA	TRBV3-1/TRBV3-2	TRBD1	TRBJ1-1	TGTGCCAGCAGCCAAGAGACAGGGGCAGCTTTCTTT	CASSQETGAAFF
NA	TRBV29-1	NA	TRBJ2-1	TGCAGCGTTGAAGGAAGTCTGGCCAATGAGCAGTTCTTC	CSVEGSLANEQFF
few	TRBV18	TRBD1	TRBJ2-5	TGTGCCAGCTCCCTGGCAGGGGGTCCCCAAGAGACCCAGTACTTC	CASSLAGGPQETQYF
medium-sized	TRBV4-1	NA	TRBJ2-3	TGCGCCAGCAGCCGCAGGGTAGCGGATACAGATACGCAGTATTTT	CASSRRVADTDTQYF
once	TRBV7-2	NA	TRBJ2-5	TGTGCCAGCAGCACCGGTCGGGAGACCCAGTACTTC	CASSTGRETQYF
NA	TRBV15	NA	TRBJ1-2	TGTGCCACCAGCCCACGGGGCCGGGGGTTCGGAATTTATGGCTACACCTTC	CATSPRGRGFGIYGYTF
NA	TRBV11-2	TRBD2	TRBJ2-7	TGTGCCAGCAGCGCGGGACTAGCGGCCTACGAGCAGTACTTC	CASSAGLAAYEQYF
NA	TRBV13	TRBD2	TRBJ2-3	TGTGCCAGCAGCTTAGAGGGTCGAAGCGGGAGGACAGATACGCAGTATTTT	CASSLEGRSGRTDTQYF
once	TRBV18	NA	TRBJ2-7	TGTGCCAGCTCTCAATCGGGACTCACTTACGAGCAGTACTTC	CASSQSGLTYEQYF
NA	TRBV24-1	NA	TRBJ1-5	TGTGCCACCAGTGATTCCGGGACGGCCAGGGGTCAGCCCCAGCATTTT	CATSDSGTARGQPQHF
NA	TRBV11-3	NA	TRBJ2-2	TGTGCCAGCAGCTTAATCGGGCAGGGAGGTGGGGAGCTGTTTTTT	CASSLIGQGGGELFF
NA	TRBV7-8	NA	TRBJ2-2	TGTGCCAGCAGCTTACAGGGGTTGAACACCGGGGAGCTGTTTTTT	CASSLQGLNTGELFF
once	TRBV10-3	TRBD1	TRBJ1-1	TGTGCCATCAGTGTGGGGACAGGGGGCGGCACTGAAGCTTTCTTT	CAISVGTGGGTEAFF
NA	TRBV5-1	TRBD2	TRBJ2-3	TGCGCCAGCAGCTCGGGACTAGCGGGGAATACGCAGTATTTT	CASSSGLAGNTQYF
NA	TRBV29-1	NA	TRBJ2-3	TGCAGCGTTGATTCGTGGCAGGGCAGGGTCACAGATACGCAGTATTTT	CSVDSWQGRVTDTQYF
NA	TRBV5-6	NA	TRBJ1-4	TGTGCCAGCAGCCAAATAGGGGCAGAAGGCGAAAAACTGTTTTTT	CASSQIGAEGEKLFF
few	TRBV15	NA	TRBJ2-7	TGTGCCACCAGCAGAGATGGTGTCAGCTACGAGCAGTACTTC	CATSRDGVSYEQYF
NA	TRBV28	TRBD1	TRBJ2-5	TGTGCCAGCAGTGGGGACAGGGGGATCCAAGAGACCCAGTACTTC	CASSGDRGIQETQYF
NA	TRBV6-5	TRBD1	TRBJ2-3	TGTGCCAGCAGTCCAGACAGGGGGTGGTCAGATACGCAGTATTTT	CASSPDRGWSDTQYF
NA	TRBV2	TRBD1	TRBJ1-2	TGTGCCAGCAGCTTGGGGACAGGGTACGCCTATGGCTACACCTTC	CASSLGTGYAYGYTF
NA	TRBV29-1	TRBD1	TRBJ1-4	TGCAGCGTTGAAAACAAGGGACAGGGAGGGGAAAAACTGTTTTTT	CSVENKGQGGEKLFF
NA	TRBV6-5	NA	TRBJ2-1	TGTGCCAGTATCGAGACCGGGGGTTCCCCTGAGCAGTTCTTC	CASIETGGSPEQFF
once	TRBV9	NA	TRBJ1-1	TGTGCCAGCAGCCTGACCCCAGCAGGGAAGGACACTGAAGCTTTCTTT	CASSLTPAGKDTEAFF
NA	TRBV7-2	NA	TRBJ1-1	TGTGCCAGCAGCTTAGTTCAGGGCGCGGTCACTGAAGCTTTCTTT	CASSLVQGAVTEAFF
NA	TRBV12-3/TRBV12-4	NA	TRBJ1-2	TGTGCCAGCAGTCGGACAGTATATGGCTACACCTTC	CASSRTVYGYTF